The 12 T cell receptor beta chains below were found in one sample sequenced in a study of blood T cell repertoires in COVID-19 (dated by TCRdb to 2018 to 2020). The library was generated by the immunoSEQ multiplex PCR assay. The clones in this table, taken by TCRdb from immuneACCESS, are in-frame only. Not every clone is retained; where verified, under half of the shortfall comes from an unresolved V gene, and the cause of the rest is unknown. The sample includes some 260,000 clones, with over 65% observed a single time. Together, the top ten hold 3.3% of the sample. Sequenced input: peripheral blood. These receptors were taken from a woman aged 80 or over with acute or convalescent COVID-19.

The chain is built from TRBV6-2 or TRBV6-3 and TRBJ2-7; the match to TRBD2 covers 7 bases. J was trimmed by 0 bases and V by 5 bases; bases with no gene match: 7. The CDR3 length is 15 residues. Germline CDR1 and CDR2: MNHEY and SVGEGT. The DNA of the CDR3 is TGTGCCAGCAGTACCAGCGGGATACTCTCCTACGAGCAGTACTTC. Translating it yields CASSTSGILSYEQYF.

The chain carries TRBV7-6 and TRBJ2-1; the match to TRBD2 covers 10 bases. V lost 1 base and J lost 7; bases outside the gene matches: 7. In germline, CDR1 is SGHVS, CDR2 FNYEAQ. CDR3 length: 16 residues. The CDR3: CASSLGSGRAGNEQFF. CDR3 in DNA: TGTGCCAGCAGCTTAGGCAGCGGGAGGGCCGGTAATGAGCAGTTCTTC.

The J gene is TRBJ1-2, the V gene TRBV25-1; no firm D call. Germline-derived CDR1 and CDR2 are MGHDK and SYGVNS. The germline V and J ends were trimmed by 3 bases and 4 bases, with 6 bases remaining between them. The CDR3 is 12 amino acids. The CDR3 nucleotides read TGTGCCAGCAGTGACAGAATCTATGGCTACACCTTC. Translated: CASSDRIYGYTF.

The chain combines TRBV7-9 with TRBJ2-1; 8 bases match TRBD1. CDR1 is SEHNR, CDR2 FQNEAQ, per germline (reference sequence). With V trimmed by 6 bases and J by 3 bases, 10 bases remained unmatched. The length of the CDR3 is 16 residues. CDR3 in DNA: TGTGCCAGCAGTCCAATGACAGGGGAGAACTACAATGAGCAGTTCTTC. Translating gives CASSPMTGENYNEQFF.

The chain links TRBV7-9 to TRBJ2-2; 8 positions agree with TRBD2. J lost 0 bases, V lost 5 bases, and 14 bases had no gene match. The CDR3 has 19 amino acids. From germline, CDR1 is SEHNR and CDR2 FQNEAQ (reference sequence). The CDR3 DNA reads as TGTGCCAGCAGCCCAGACCCCTTTACTAGCGGATCGAACACCGGGGAGCTGTTTTTT. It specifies CASSPDPFTSGSNTGELFF.

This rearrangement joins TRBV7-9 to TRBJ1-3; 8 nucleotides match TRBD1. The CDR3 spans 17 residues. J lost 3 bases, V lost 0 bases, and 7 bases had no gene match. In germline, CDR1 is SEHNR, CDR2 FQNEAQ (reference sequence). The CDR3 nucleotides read TGTGCCAGCAGCTTAGCGAGAGGACAGGGCTTTGGAAACACCATATATTTT. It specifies CASSLARGQGFGNTIYF. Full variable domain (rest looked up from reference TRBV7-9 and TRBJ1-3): DTGVSQNPRHKITKRGQNVTFRCDPISEHNRLYWYRQTLGQGPEFLTYFQNEAQLEKSRLLSDRFSAERPKGSFSTLEIQRTEQGDSAMYLCASSLARGQGFGNTIYFGEGSWLTVV.

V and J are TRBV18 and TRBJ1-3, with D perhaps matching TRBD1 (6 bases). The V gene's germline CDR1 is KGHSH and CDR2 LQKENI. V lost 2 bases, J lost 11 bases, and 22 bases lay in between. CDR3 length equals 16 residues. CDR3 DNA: TGTGCCAGCTCACCATCGAACGCAGGGGTAACGCGCGCCATATATTTT. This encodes CASSPSNAGVTRAIYF.

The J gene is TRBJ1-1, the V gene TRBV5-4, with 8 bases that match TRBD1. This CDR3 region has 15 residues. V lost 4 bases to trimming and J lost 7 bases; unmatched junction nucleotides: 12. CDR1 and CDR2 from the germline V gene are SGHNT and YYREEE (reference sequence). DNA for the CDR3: TGTGCCAGCAGCAGAACGGACAGGGATAGGAATGAAGCTTTCTTT. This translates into CASSRTDRDRNEAFF. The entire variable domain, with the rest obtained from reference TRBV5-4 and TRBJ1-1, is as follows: ETGVTQSPTHLIKTRGQQVTLRCSSQSGHNTVSWYQQALGQGPQFIFQYYREEENGRGNFPPRFSGLQFPNYSSELNVNALELDDSALYLCASSRTDRDRNEAFFGQGTRLTVV.

This CDR3 reads CASSLGRDRGNTIYF. CDR3 DNA: TGCGCCAGCAGCTTGGGACGGGACAGGGGAAACACCATATATTTT. V is TRBV5-1 and J is TRBJ1-3; 8 bases are a match to TRBD1. CDR1 is SGHRS, CDR2 YFSETQ, per germline. The V segment lost 0 bases and the J segment 4 bases; nucleotides outside the gene matches: 3. This CDR3 region has 15 residues.

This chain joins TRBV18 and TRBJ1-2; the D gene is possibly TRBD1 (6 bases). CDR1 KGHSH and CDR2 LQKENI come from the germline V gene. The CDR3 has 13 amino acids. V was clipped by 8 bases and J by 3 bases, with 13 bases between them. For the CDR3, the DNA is TGTGCCAGCAACGGGGGGCGAGACTATGGCTACACCTTC. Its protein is CASNGGRDYGYTF.

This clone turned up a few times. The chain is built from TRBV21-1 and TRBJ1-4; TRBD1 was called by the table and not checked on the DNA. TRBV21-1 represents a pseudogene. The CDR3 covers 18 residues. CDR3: CASSKEALAGTTNEKLFF. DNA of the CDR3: TGTGCCAGCAGCAAAGAGGCTCTGGCAGGGACAACTAATGAAAAACTGTTTTTT.

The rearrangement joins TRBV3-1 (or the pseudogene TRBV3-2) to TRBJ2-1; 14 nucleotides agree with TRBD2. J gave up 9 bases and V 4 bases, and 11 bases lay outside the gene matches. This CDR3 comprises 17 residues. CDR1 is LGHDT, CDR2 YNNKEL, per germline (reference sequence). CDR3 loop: CASSRNVGTSGGIEQFF. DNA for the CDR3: TGTGCCAGCAGCCGAAACGTGGGGACTAGCGGGGGTATTGAGCAGTTCTTC.